The source of this TCR beta chain is a study of OX40 agonist ivuxolimab in advanced cancers. This clone was seen a single time. Assay: immunoSEQ multiplex PCR; the TCRdb copy retains only in-frame clones and omits some. The sample has about 100,000 clones, 75% to 95% seen once. The TCR sequence derives from an adult with an advanced solid tumor such as melanoma, head and neck, liver or kidney cancer. The material sequenced was CD4+ or CD8+ T cells sorted from blood, taken in a trial of the OX40 agonist ivuxolimab.

Here the CDR3 DNA reads TGTGCCAGCAACCCTAGACAGGGAACCTACAATGAGCAGTTCTTC. Amino acid sequence: CASNPRQGTYNEQFF. This chain uses TRBV5-4 with TRBJ2-1, with 7 positions matching TRBD1. Trimming at V came to 6 bases and at J to 2 bases, leaving 8 bases not matched to a gene. This CDR3 is built from 15 residues. Germline loops: CDR1 SGHNT, CDR2 YYREEE (reference sequence).